This T cell receptor beta chain originates from a study of T cell repertoires in cytomegalovirus infection. Background on the study: Through public TCR beta signatures, both CMV infection and matching HLA type were indicated.

Each CDR3 protein is one row after TCRdb ran MiXCR on the reads. The sample consists of 680,000 or so distinct CDR3 sequences, 35% of them appearing once. General study points: HLA-C-restricted CMV-specific TCR beta clonotypes were dominant in the ex vivo response. There were carriers of CMV plus the relevant HLA, and cumulative public TCR beta family frequency identified them.

This clonotype occurred a few times. Antigen unknown. The length of the CDR3 is 14 residues. V gave up 4 bases and J gave up 7 bases, with 15 bases separating them. Germline V CDR1 and CDR2: KGHDR, SFDVKD. J is TRBJ1-2 and V is TRBV24-1; D is possibly TRBD1 (6 bases). This TCR was recovered from a human donor in good health (CMV status not recorded). Some clones in this sample may be carry-over from other donors' samples. Specimen: PBMCs. CDR3 nucleotides: TGTGCCACCAGTGACCCCGGACAGAGGGGTGGCTACACCTTC. Translating it yields CATSDPGQRGGYTF.